This TCR beta chain is drawn from a study of T cell responses to AZD1222 COVID-19 vaccine (TCRdb year 2021). Some background on the complete study: AZD1222 recipients whose second dose came at about 4 weeks and those whose second dose came at about 12 weeks were combined into one group, since spike-specific TCR depth and breadth did not differ between the two schedules. Trial participants were enrolled by age into subgroups of 18-55, 56-69 and 70-plus years, and around 140, 26 and 57 TCR-sequenced participants, respectively, were included in these subgroups. TCR sequencing was performed for 230 to 250 trial participants, of whom 207 were given two doses of AZD1222 and 26 were given two doses of MenACWY control vaccine. Points the paper makes about the study in general: The 56-69-year group was small, and its depth increase did not reach significance, likely because of low power. A significant rise in spike-specific TCR breadth and depth was observed after two AZD1222 doses relative to day 0 and relative to MenACWY recipients. Conclusions about previously exposed vaccinees are limited, since just five to seven AZD1222 recipients were seropositive for SARS-CoV-2 at baseline. Nearly half of unique spike-specific TCRs reportedly recognized epitopes outside regions mutated in the B.1.351 and B.1.1.7 variants. Participants were mostly white British and included more females than males, and it was suggested by the authors that clonal diversity may have been underestimated. Vaccine-associated CD4 TCRs spanned the whole spike protein, with dominant responses in regions 160-218 and 743-854. Because no day 14 peak-response samples were available, repertoires were characterized only after the peak T cell response.

The CDR3 holds 13 amino acids from the cysteine to the phenylalanine. The read is trimmed to its CDR3 DNA, 39 bases read in frame from base 1. Looking up the germline V gene yields CDR1 MNHEY and CDR2 SVGAGI. Trimming at the junction amounts to 8 bases on V and 11 bases on J, and the germline ends lie 19 bases apart. For this clone: Its antigen target is currently unknown. Base quality data are lacking; no much larger clone is found one base away.

The CDR3 regions of human TCRbeta chains were subjected to immunosequencing. As for the authors' bioinformatics: Repertoire TCRs were checked for matches against a reference library of SARS-CoV-2-specific TCRs that had been generated using the MIRA antigen-specificity platform. Breadth was defined as the fraction of unique TCRs that were SARS-CoV-2-associated. Depth was defined as the fraction of total T cells that were SARS-CoV-2-associated. Using the MIRA data, every spike-specific TCR was mapped to the spike region that the TCR reacted to and assigned to either a CD4 or a CD8 class. Log10-transformed breadth and depth values were compared by one-way ANOVA with Sidak's multiple comparisons tests. TCRdb holds this immuneACCESS table with in-frame rearrangements only. Some clones are missing; in checked studies, unresolved V genes explain under half, and the rest has no known cause. Clone size and the V and J calls come from that table; the DNA yielded D and trimming. This sample is represented by roughly 150,000 clones; more than 70% of them were singletons. 2.2% of the sample belongs to the ten largest clones.

Sample time point, as interpreted from the label and publication: baseline before first vaccination. Samples from vaccinated people were obtained from the UK trials COV001 and COV002, which included a single-blind randomized controlled phase 2/3 trial of AZD1222 (ChAdOx1 nCoV-19) in healthy adults. For TCRbeta chain sequencing, PBMC samples from trial participants were taken at day 0 and at day 28 after the second dose. Material: peripheral blood, obtained on day 0 of AZD1222 vaccination. This TCR was recovered from an adult in good health. The rearrangement combines TRBV6-5 with TRBJ1-5, with a tentative D gene TRBD1 over 6 matching bases. The CDR3 sequence is CASSFRGAEAQHF. The nucleotide sequence is TGTGCCAGCTCTTTTCGGGGGGCGGAAGCCCAGCATTTT.